The 5 T cell receptor beta chains listed next were all sequenced from one sample in a study of T cell responses to AZD1222 COVID-19 vaccine. Some clones are missing from TCRdb's copy, which holds only in-frame ones; the method was immunoSEQ multiplex PCR. Seen here are over 150,000 clones, about 91% observed once, and the top ten hold about 4.5%. The sample was peripheral blood, taken on day 0 of MenACWY control vaccination. Receptor source: an adult in good health.

Details on this clone: The same CDR3 is also encoded by other DNA sequences in this sample. The V gene is TRBV30, the J gene TRBJ1-2; D is perhaps TRBD1 (5 bases). Germline CDR1 GTSNPN, CDR2 SVGIG (reference sequence). Trimming took 2 bases from V and 7 from J, leaving 8 bases between them. The CDR3 spans 11 residues. CDR3 region: CAWSPGTGYTF. In DNA form, the CDR3 reads TGTGCCTGGAGTCCGGGGACTGGCTACACCTTC.

In DNA form, the CDR3 reads TGTGCCAGCAGCTTCCGCGGACAGGGGACCCTTATAGCCAAAAACATTCAGTACTTC. Its translation: CASSFRGQGTLIAKNIQYF. The rearrangement uses TRBV7-2 and TRBJ2-4, with 9 bases matching TRBD1. Looked up from germline, CDR1 is SGHTA and CDR2 is FQGNSA. The CDR3 length is 19 residues. J was trimmed by 0 bases and V by 3 bases; bases with no gene match: 12.

The J gene is TRBJ1-2, the V gene TRBV19; no reliable D call. Trimming shortened V by 5 bases and J by 7 bases, and 17 bases separated the two germline ends. Per the germline V gene, CDR1 is LNHDA and CDR2 is SQIVND (reference sequence). The length of the CDR3 is 14 residues. The CDR3 nucleotides are TGTGCCAGTAGTCCTCGGTTCCGGATGAGTGGCTACACCTTC. Translating it yields CASSPRFRMSGYTF.

The chain uses TRBV27 and TRBJ2-1, with 9 bases lining up with TRBD2. Germline V lookup: CDR1 MNHEY, CDR2 SMNVEV (reference sequence). CDR3 length: 19 residues. V was clipped by 3 bases and J by 6 bases; unmatched bases: 18. The CDR3 DNA reads TGTGCCAGCAGTTTCCCTAACCAAGGTAGCGGGGGCCTCCGCAATGAGCAGTTCTTC. It codes for CASSFPNQGSGGLRNEQFF.

The V call is TRBV20-1, the J call TRBJ2-5, with D tentatively TRBD1 or TRBD2 (6 bases each). The V end lost 3 bases, the J end lost 6 bases, and 11 bases lay between the germline ends. The CDR3 loop spans 12 amino acids. In germline, CDR1 is DFQATT, CDR2 SNEGSKA (reference sequence). The CDR3 region is CSASEGGKTQYF. In DNA, the CDR3 is TGCAGTGCTAGTGAGGGGGGAAAGACCCAGTACTTC.